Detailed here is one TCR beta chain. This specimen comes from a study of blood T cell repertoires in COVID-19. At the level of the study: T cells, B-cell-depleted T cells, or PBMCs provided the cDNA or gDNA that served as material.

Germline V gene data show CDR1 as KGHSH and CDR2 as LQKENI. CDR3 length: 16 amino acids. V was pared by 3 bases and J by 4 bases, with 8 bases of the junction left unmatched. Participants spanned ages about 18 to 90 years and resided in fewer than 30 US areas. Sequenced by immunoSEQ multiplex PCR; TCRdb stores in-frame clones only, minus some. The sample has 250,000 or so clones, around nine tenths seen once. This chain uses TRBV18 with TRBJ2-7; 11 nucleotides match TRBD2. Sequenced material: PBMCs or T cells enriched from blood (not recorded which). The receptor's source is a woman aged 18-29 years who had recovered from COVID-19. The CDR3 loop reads CASSPRSGRARYEQYF. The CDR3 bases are TGTGCCAGCTCACCTCGTAGCGGGAGGGCCAGGTACGAGCAGTACTTC.